The 3 T cell receptor beta chains in this list originate from one sample, sequenced in a study of blood T cell dynamics during melanoma immunotherapy. Specified time point: pre-treatment baseline. Some clones are missing from TCRdb's copy, which holds only in-frame ones; the method was immunoSEQ multiplex PCR. This table has 20,000 to 30,000 clones, approximately 88% appearing once. The sequencing here drew on blood, taken from a patient treated with checkpoint blockade. The origin of the receptors is a human donor with melanoma.

This rearrangement joins TRBV5-8 to TRBJ2-1; TRBD2 is a possible D gene (6 bases). Germline values: CDR1 SGHTS, CDR2 YDEGEE. V was pared by 2 bases and J by 7 bases, with 13 bases between. The CDR3 is 14 residues long. CDR3 DNA: TGTGCCAGCAGCTTTGGAAGGGAGGAGAATGAGCAGTTCTTC. Amino acids: CASSFGREENEQFF. Combining the CDR3 with reference TRBV5-8 and TRBJ2-1 gives the whole variable domain EAGVTQSPTHLIKTRGQQATLRCSPISGHTSVYWYQQALGLGLQFLLWYDEGEERNRGNFPPRFSGRQFPNYSSELNVNALELEDSALYLCASSFGREENEQFFGPGTRLTVL.

The genes are TRBV11-2 and TRBJ2-6; D is possibly TRBD1 or TRBD2 (5 bases each). V dropped 4 bases and J dropped 4 bases, with 11 bases sitting between them. The germline CDR1 and CDR2 sequences are SGHAT and FQNNGV. This CDR3 region has 15 residues. The CDR3 DNA reads as TGTGCCAGCAGCTCACCAGGGAGCGGGGCCAACGTCCTGACTTTC. Translation gives CASSSPGSGANVLTF.

This clone appeared a single time. The chain employs TRBV5-1 and TRBJ2-1; 11 nucleotides align to TRBD2. The V and J ends lost 3 bases and 4 bases, in that order; junction bases with no gene match: 3. The CDR3 consists of 15 residues. Germline assignment: CDR1 SGHRS and CDR2 YFSETQ. In DNA form, the CDR3 reads TGCGCCAGCAGCTCGGGACTAGCGGTATACAATGAGCAGTTCTTC. Its translation: CASSSGLAVYNEQFF.